This T cell receptor (beta chain) was observed in a study of regulatory T cells in long-lasting Graves disease. This sample's time point: newly diagnosed GD, antithyroid drugs for less than 3 months. Construction of the TCR library relied on RNA isolated from PBMCs. The CDR3 totals 13 residues. Germline CDR1 and CDR2: KGHDR and SFDVKD. The junction had 2 bases not matched to a gene; V was cut back by 10 bases and J by 0 bases. Overall study results and limits: Among the persistent patients, fewer than 3,500 public clonotypes were shared, more than the roughly 990 shared among new patients.

In its sample, this clonotype was seen many times. What it binds is unknown. Combining iRepertoire HTBI primers with Arm-PCR of CDR3 regions, the authors built TCR beta libraries. TCRdb fed the multiplex PCR reads into MiXCR, producing one record per CDR3 protein. The sample consists of hundreds of thousands of distinct CDR3 sequences, approximately 15% of them appearing once. The sample also formed part of further work on T cells in Graves' hyperthyroidism and ophthalmopathy. Per that paper: Together with thyroid ultrasound, orbital computed tomography, serum thyroxine and TRAb, clinical symptoms were used for diagnoses. The HTBI set primed first-round TCR CDR3 RT-PCR. Blood samples included most of the expanded thyroid clonotypes exceeding 0.001.

Sample: peripheral blood mononuclear cells (PBMCs), taken at new diagnosis, from a patient treated with antithyroid drugs. This receptor was taken from a woman in her twenties or thirties with Graves disease. The rearrangement uses TRBV24-1 and TRBJ2-5, with 9 bases lining up with TRBD1. The CDR3 DNA is TGTGCCACTGGACAGGGGAACCAAGAGACCCAGTACTTC. As protein: CATGQGNQETQYF.